This T cell receptor beta chain was captured by sequencing in a study of human T cells and chemical hapten exposure. Study-level results: Expanded TCRs made up significantly more big CDR3 similarity clusters than controls did.

Time point specified: pre-sensitization, week 0. Stated treatment: therapeutic diphenylcyclopropenone sensitization with weekly scalp DPC. TCRdb passed the RACE reads through MiXCR, listing each CDR3 protein once. The table has approximately 370,000 distinct CDR3 sequences, around 5.5% seen once; the top ten hold around 8%. This clonotype was detected a few times. The antigen is undetermined. V gave up 2 bases and J gave up 4 bases, with 12 bases separating them. There are 15 residues in the CDR3. This clonotype was obtained from a woman younger than 35 with alopecia areata. Some clones in this sample may be carry-over from other donors' samples. The source material was whole blood, sampled in connection with sensitization to the hapten diphenylcyclopropenone (DPC). This sequence joins TRBV12-3 or TRBV12-4 and TRBJ1-5, with D perhaps TRBD1 (5 bases). CDR3 sequence: CASSLRLSGNQPQHF. CDR3 bases: TGTGCCAGCAGTTTAAGGCTGTCAGGGAATCAGCCCCAGCATTTT.